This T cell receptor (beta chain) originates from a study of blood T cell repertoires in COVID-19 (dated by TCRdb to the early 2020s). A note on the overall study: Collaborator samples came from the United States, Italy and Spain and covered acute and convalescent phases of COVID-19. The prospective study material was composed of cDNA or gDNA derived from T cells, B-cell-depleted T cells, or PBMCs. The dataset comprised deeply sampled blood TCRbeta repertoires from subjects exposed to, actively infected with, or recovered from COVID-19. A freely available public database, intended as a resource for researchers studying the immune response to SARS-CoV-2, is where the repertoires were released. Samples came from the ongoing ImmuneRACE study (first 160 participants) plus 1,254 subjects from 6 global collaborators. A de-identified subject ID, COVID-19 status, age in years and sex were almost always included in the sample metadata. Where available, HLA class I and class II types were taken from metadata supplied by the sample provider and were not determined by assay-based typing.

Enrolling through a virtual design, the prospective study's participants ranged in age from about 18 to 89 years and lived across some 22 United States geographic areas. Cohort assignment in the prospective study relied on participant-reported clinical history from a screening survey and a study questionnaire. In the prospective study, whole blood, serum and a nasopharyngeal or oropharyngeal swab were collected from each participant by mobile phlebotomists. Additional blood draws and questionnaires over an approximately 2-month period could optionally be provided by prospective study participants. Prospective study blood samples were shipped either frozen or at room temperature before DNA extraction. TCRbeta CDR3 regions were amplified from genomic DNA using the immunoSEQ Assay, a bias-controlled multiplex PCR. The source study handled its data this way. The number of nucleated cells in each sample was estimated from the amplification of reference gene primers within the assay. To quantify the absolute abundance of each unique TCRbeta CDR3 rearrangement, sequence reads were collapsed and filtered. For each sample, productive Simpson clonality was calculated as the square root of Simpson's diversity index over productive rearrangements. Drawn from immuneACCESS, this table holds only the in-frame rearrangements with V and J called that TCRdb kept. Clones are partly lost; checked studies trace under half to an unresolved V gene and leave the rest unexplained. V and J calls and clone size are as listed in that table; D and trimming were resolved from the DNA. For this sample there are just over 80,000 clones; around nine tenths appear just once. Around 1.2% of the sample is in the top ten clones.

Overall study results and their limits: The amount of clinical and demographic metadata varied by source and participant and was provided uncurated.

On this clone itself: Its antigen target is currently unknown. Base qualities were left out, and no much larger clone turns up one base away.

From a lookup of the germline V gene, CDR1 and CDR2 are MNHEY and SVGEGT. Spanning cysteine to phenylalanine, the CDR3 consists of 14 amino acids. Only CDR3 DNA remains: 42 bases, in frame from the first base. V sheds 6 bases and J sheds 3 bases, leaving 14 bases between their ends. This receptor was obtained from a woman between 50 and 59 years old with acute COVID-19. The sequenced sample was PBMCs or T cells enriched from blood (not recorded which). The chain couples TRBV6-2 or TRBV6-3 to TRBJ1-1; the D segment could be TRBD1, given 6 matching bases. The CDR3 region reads CASSITGQDTEAFF. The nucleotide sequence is TGTGCCAGCAGCATCACAGGGCAGGACACTGAAGCTTTCTTT.